Below, 8 T cell receptor beta chains from the same sample are listed, as sequenced in a study of sequential checkpoint blockade in melanoma. Assay used: immunoSEQ multiplex PCR; TCRdb lists only in-frame clones, some missing. The sample consists of fewer than 15,000 clones, 60% to 80% of them appearing once. Treatment of the sample: randomized to nivolumab then ipilimumab (arm A) or the reverse (arm B). The input for sequencing was CD8+ T cells sorted from blood (inferred from file names), taken from a patient given nivolumab and ipilimumab in sequence. Receptors were obtained from a human donor with melanoma.

The V and J genes are TRBV7-6 and TRBJ2-3, with 8 bases that match TRBD2. V was pared by 1 base and J by 0 bases, with 9 bases of the junction left unmatched. Germline CDR1 is SGHVS and CDR2 is FNYEAQ. The CDR3 totals 18 residues. The CDR3 region is CASSLGGSGDPSTDTQYF. The CDR3 nucleotides are TGTGCCAGCAGCTTAGGGGGTAGCGGGGACCCTAGCACAGATACGCAGTATTTT.

The rearrangement joins TRBV5-6 to TRBJ1-1, with a possible D match to TRBD1 (5 bases). V was pared by 6 bases and J by 4 bases, with 7 bases between. Germline V gene sequence: CDR1 SGHDT, CDR2 YYEEEE. This CDR3 is 11 amino acids long. The CDR3, as DNA: TGTGCCAGCACCGACAGCACTGAAGCTTTCTTT. Encoded protein: CASTDSTEAFF.

The chain carries TRBV5-5 and TRBJ1-1; the match to TRBD1 covers 9 bases. CDR1 and CDR2 (germline): SGHKS, YYEKEE (reference sequence). The length of the CDR3 is 14 residues. Trimming removed 3 bases from V and 2 bases from J; junction bases left unmatched: 2. Here the CDR3 DNA reads TGTGCCAGCAGCTCGGGACAGGGTAACACTGAAGCTTTCTTT. Residues: CASSSGQGNTEAFF.

As concerns this clone: Other DNA sequences within the sample encode an identical CDR3. The chain combines TRBV27 with TRBJ2-1; 12 bases agree with TRBD2. There are 18 residues in the CDR3. Germline V gene data show CDR1 as MNHEY and CDR2 as SMNVEV (reference sequence). J was trimmed by 5 bases and V by 8 bases; bases with no gene match: 16. The CDR3 loop is CASPLIGLAGGPHNEQFF. CDR3 nucleotide sequence: TGTGCCAGCCCTCTTATAGGGCTAGCGGGAGGGCCCCACAATGAGCAGTTCTTC.

The chain has TRBV28 and TRBJ1-1, with 10 bases aligning to TRBD1. The length of the CDR3 is 14 residues. J gave up 4 bases and V 3 bases, and 2 bases lay outside the gene matches. CDR1 is MDHEN, CDR2 SYDVKM, per germline. The CDR3 nucleotides are TGTGCCAGCAGTTTCAGGACAGGGGGCACTGAAGCTTTCTTT. This codes for CASSFRTGGTEAFF.

V usage is TRBV5-6 and J usage is TRBJ2-5, with 14 bases lining up with TRBD2. The V gene's germline CDR1 is SGHDT and CDR2 YYEEEE. The CDR3 spans 16 residues. V gave up 2 bases and J gave up 11 bases; unmatched junction bases: 11. This chain's CDR3 is CASSLRLAGGLREQYF. As DNA, the CDR3 is TGTGCCAGCAGCTTAAGACTAGCGGGAGGGCTGAGGGAGCAGTACTTC.

The chain employs TRBV10-3 and TRBJ2-1, with D maybe TRBD2 (5 bases). The CDR3 has 15 residues. Trimming shortened V by 8 bases and J by 3 bases, and 17 bases separated the two germline ends. Per germline, CDR1 ENHRY and CDR2 SYGVKD. CDR3 residues: CAIGPLEAVYNEQFF. The DNA for the CDR3 is TGTGCCATCGGACCCCTGGAGGCGGTCTACAATGAGCAGTTCTTC.

This chain connects TRBV2 to TRBJ2-7; no definite D call. The CDR3 covers 15 residues. The germline V and J ends were trimmed by 5 bases and 0 bases, with 14 bases remaining between them. CDR1 is SNHLY, CDR2 FYNNEI, per germline. CDR3 in DNA: TGTGCCAGCAGTTACGCACGCCTAAGCTCCTACGAGCAGTACTTC. Protein sequence: CASSYARLSSYEQYF.